These 27 T cell receptor beta chains originate from one sample sequenced in a study of post-analysis software for immune sequencing data. Study results and limitations: Included in a set of about five TRBV segments more frequent in patients than controls were TRBV5-6, TRBV5-1 and TRBV20-1.

Unique molecular identifiers tagged the TCR beta cDNA libraries. TCRdb reanalysed the PCR reads using MiXCR and keeps one entry per CDR3 protein. The sample includes roughly 800,000 distinct CDR3 sequences, 53% of them seen just once. Their recognized antigens are unknown. The specimen was blood. The receptor source for this set is a girl aged 5 to 17 with multiple sclerosis.

This clonotype was observed a handful of times. This chain uses TRBV5-1 with TRBJ2-1, with a weak D call TRBD2 (6 bases). Germline V CDR1 and CDR2: SGHRS, YFSETQ. Trimming removed 0 bases from V and 5 bases from J, with 12 bases in between. The CDR3 consists of 15 residues. In DNA, the CDR3 is TGCGCCAGCAGCTTGGCGCGGGATAGCGACAATGAGCAGTTCTTC. It codes for CASSLARDSDNEQFF.

The chain uses TRBV3-1 and TRBJ2-4; D may be TRBD1 (6 bases). Trimming removed 4 bases at V and 2 bases at J, with 21 bases between. CDR3 length: 18 residues. Germline V gene sequence: CDR1 LGHDT, CDR2 YNNKEL (reference sequence). The CDR3 bases are TGTGCCAGCAGCCGCAGGGCAGGGGCGGTCCACCCCAAAAACATTCAGTACTTC. This sequence encodes CASSRRAGAVHPKNIQYF.

The chain is built from TRBV6-6 and TRBJ1-1; D remains unclear. Germline lookup yields CDR1 MNHNY and CDR2 SVGAGI (reference sequence). This CDR3 spans 14 amino acids. V lost 6 bases and J 11 bases, leaving 22 bases between the germline ends. The CDR3 DNA reads as TGTGCCAGCAGCAAGGCTAGGGAGGGCGCGGGGGCTTTCTTT. Its translation: CASSKAREGAGAFF.

The CDR3 spells CASSLTWGLAGGPLDTQYF. CDR3 nucleotide sequence: TGTGCCAGCAGCTTAACATGGGGGCTAGCGGGAGGGCCTTTGGATACGCAGTATTTT. The chain carries TRBV7-2 and TRBJ2-3, with 12 bases fitting TRBD2. V dropped 2 bases and J dropped 6; count of bases not matched to a gene: 15. This CDR3 has 19 amino acids. Germline V gene lookup returns CDR1 SGHTA and CDR2 FQGNSA.

Comments on this clonotype: The germline gene is not matched at one end of the junction; a read error may be the cause. V usage is TRBV7-9 and J usage is TRBJ2-5; D is possibly TRBD1 or TRBD2 (5 bases each). From germline, CDR1 is SEHNR and CDR2 FQNEAQ (reference sequence). The CDR3 totals 14 residues. CDR3 region: CASSLGQSSGTRYF. DNA of the CDR3: TGTGCCAGCAGCTTAGGACAGAGCTCCGGGACCCGGTACTTC.

The table lists this clonotype with a few counts. This sequence joins TRBV5-1 and TRBJ2-5; 13 bases map to TRBD2. TRBJ2-7 matches the DNA end more closely, so the J call is doubtful. The CDR3 has 15 residues. Germline loops: CDR1 SGHRS, CDR2 YFSETQ. The chain's CDR3 is CASSGRTSGSDEQYF. The CDR3 nucleotides are TGCGCCAGCAGCGGGAGGACTAGCGGGAGTGACGAGCAGTACTTC.

The chain couples TRBV27 to TRBJ2-7; D possibly corresponds to TRBD1 (6 bases). The germline V and J ends were trimmed by 3 bases and 4 bases, with 10 bases remaining between them. The germline V gene encodes CDR1 MNHEY and CDR2 SMNVEV (reference sequence). The CDR3 spans 13 residues. As DNA, the CDR3 is TGTGCCAGCAGTTTGCGCGGACAGTACGAGCAGTACTTC. Its protein product is CASSLRGQYEQYF.

This clonotype was found once. The V and J genes are TRBV20-1 and TRBJ1-4; 7 nucleotides agree with TRBD1. The V and J ends lost 3 bases and 6 bases, in that order; junction bases with no gene match: 7. The CDR3 consists of 14 residues. Germline V gives CDR1 DFQATT, CDR2 SNEGSKA (reference sequence). Here the CDR3 DNA reads TGCAGTGCTAGTGACAGGGTCACGGATGAAAAACTGTTTTTT. Residues: CSASDRVTDEKLFF.

The J gene is TRBJ1-5, the V gene TRBV21-1. TRBV21-1 is a pseudogene locus. CDR3 length: 16 residues. CDR3 bases: TGTGCCAGCAGCAAAGAAGGGTTTTATAGCAATCAGCCCCAGCATTTT. Translation gives CASSKEGFYSNQPQHF.

The rearrangement uses TRBV5-1 and TRBJ2-1; 7 bases fit TRBD1. The DNA end favors TRBJ2-7, so the J call may be wrong. CDR3 length equals 15 residues. Germline values: CDR1 SGHRS, CDR2 YFSETQ. In DNA form, the CDR3 reads TGCGCCAGCAGCTTGGGGGTCGACAGGGCGTACGAGCAGTACTTC. Translation: CASSLGVDRAYEQYF.

This clonotype was detected a few times. The CDR3 sequence is CASSPDPTGLLKQYF. The CDR3 DNA reads as TGCGCCAGCAGCCCAGACCCGACAGGGTTATTGAAGCAGTACTTC. The J gene is TRBJ2-5, the V gene TRBV5-1, with 7 bases aligning to TRBD1. V was clipped by 4 bases and J by 11 bases; unmatched bases: 17. The CDR3 contains 15 residues. In germline, CDR1 is SGHRS, CDR2 YFSETQ.

The chain employs TRBV9 and TRBJ2-5; 11 bases agree with TRBD1. The closer fit of TRBJ2-7 to the DNA end suggests the J call may be wrong. This CDR3 region has 15 residues. Germline assignment: CDR1 SGDLS and CDR2 YYNGEE. The CDR3: CASSVGGQGDDEQYF. The CDR3 nucleotides are TGTGCCAGCAGCGTAGGGGGACAGGGGGACGACGAGCAGTACTTC.

This clonotype was seen a handful of times. The chain couples TRBV6-6 to TRBJ2-6; perhaps TRBD1 as D (6 bases). This CDR3 region has 15 residues. V lost 6 bases and J lost 0, with 9 bases in between. CDR1 is MNHNY, CDR2 SVGAGI, per germline (reference sequence). The CDR3 sequence is CASRGTLSGANVLTF. CDR3 DNA sequence: TGTGCCAGCAGGGGGACACTCTCTGGGGCCAACGTCCTGACTTTC.

The J gene is TRBJ2-3, the V gene TRBV7-2; D unresolved. V was shortened by 5 bases and J by 7 bases, with 13 bases between the two germline ends. This CDR3 is built from 13 residues. Per the germline V gene, CDR1 is SGHTA and CDR2 is FQGNSA. CDR3 region: CASSPSTRNTQYF. CDR3 in DNA: TGTGCCAGCAGCCCGTCGACGAGAAATACGCAGTATTTT.

The CDR3 nucleotides are TGCGCCAGCAGCTTTCGGGGACAGGGGGACACAGATACGCAGTATTTT. It yields the protein CASSFRGQGDTDTQYF. The chain recombines TRBV5-1 with TRBJ2-3; the match to TRBD1 covers 11 bases. The CDR3 is 16 residues long. V shed 2 bases, J shed 2 bases, and the junction held 4 bases outside the gene matches. Germline V gene data show CDR1 as SGHRS and CDR2 as YFSETQ. The full variable domain, completed using reference TRBV5-1 and TRBJ2-3, is KAGVTQTPRYLIKTRGQQVTLSCSPISGHRSVSWYQQTPGQGLQFLFEYFSETQRNKGNFPGRFSGRQFSNSRSEMNVSTLELGDSALYLCASSFRGQGDTDTQYFGPGTRLTVL.

This chain joins TRBV15 and TRBJ1-2; 7 nucleotides agree with TRBD1. With V trimmed by 0 bases and J by 2 bases, 3 bases remained unmatched. CDR1 and CDR2 from the germline V gene are LNHNV and YYDKDF (reference sequence). CDR3 length equals 15 residues. The CDR3 loop reads CATSRDWDSNYGYTF. DNA for the CDR3: TGTGCCACCAGCAGAGATTGGGACAGCAACTATGGCTACACCTTC.

The J gene is TRBJ2-7, the V gene TRBV20-1; 14 bases match TRBD2. The CDR3 is made up of 14 amino acids. The germline V gene encodes CDR1 DFQATT and CDR2 SNEGSKA (reference sequence). The V and J ends lost 5 bases and 7 bases, in that order; junction bases with no gene match: 7. The CDR3 loop reads CSAGTSGGGNEQYF. In DNA form, the CDR3 reads TGCAGTGCTGGGACTAGCGGGGGTGGCAATGAGCAGTACTTC.

This clonotype was seen only a few times. The chain carries TRBV12-3 or TRBV12-4 and TRBJ2-3; no definite D call. The CDR3 extends over 14 amino acids. Deletions cut 2 bases from V and 4 bases from J, with 10 bases between. The CDR3 nucleotides are TGTGCCAGCAGTTTAACTGGCGGCGCAGATACGCAGTATTTT. Its translation: CASSLTGGADTQYF.

The CDR3: CSAPGTSGGTKQYF. The CDR3 DNA sequence: TGCAGTGCTCCGGGGACTAGCGGGGGTACCAAGCAGTACTTC. The J gene is TRBJ2-7, the V gene TRBV20-1; 14 bases align to TRBD2. The CDR3 totals 14 residues. V gave up 5 bases and J gave up 8 bases; unmatched junction bases: 8. Germline-derived CDR1 and CDR2 are DFQATT and SNEGSKA (reference sequence).

This clonotype came up a few times. V gene TRBV21-1 combines with J gene TRBJ2-1; TRBD2 is the table's D call and was not checked against the DNA. TRBV21-1 is recorded as a pseudogene. CDR3 length: 18 amino acids. The DNA for the CDR3 is TGTGCCAGCAGCAAACCGTCCGGGACTAGCGGGACCTACAATGAGCAGTTCTTC. Protein sequence: CASSKPSGTSGTYNEQFF.

The chain carries TRBV3-1 and TRBJ1-2; D is possibly TRBD1 (6 bases). Germline lookup yields CDR1 LGHDT and CDR2 YNNKEL (reference sequence). Trimming removed 5 bases at V and 6 bases at J, with 16 bases between. This CDR3 spans 14 amino acids. DNA of the CDR3: TGTGCCAGCAGCGTCGAGTACGGGACAAATGGCTACACCTTC. Its protein product is CASSVEYGTNGYTF.

The J gene is TRBJ2-1, the V gene TRBV3-1; the match to TRBD2 covers 11 bases. This CDR3 has 16 residues. Germline loops: CDR1 LGHDT, CDR2 YNNKEL (reference sequence). The trim removed 2 bases at V and 12 bases at J, leaving 12 bases unmatched. The CDR3: CASSQSMGLADPGQFF. Written as DNA, the CDR3 is TGTGCCAGCAGCCAAAGTATGGGACTAGCGGACCCCGGGCAGTTCTTC.

V is TRBV10-3 and J is TRBJ2-7; tentative D call: TRBD2 (5 bases). Germline CDR1 ENHRY, CDR2 SYGVKD. CDR3 length: 15 amino acids. V was trimmed by 2 bases and J by 4 bases, leaving 15 bases between them. The CDR3: CAISERGEGRYEQYF. CDR3 bases: TGTGCCATCAGTGAGCGAGGTGAGGGAAGGTACGAGCAGTACTTC.

The rearrangement uses TRBV6-5 and TRBJ2-1; no reliable D call. This CDR3 region has 15 residues. Germline CDR1 and CDR2: MNHEY and SVGAGI. Trimming took off 6 bases at V and 0 bases at J, with 12 bases between the two ends. The CDR3 protein is CASSYGRSSYNEQFF. CDR3 coding DNA: TGTGCCAGCAGCTACGGACGTAGCTCCTACAATGAGCAGTTCTTC.

This clonotype was seen repeatedly, ten times or more. The chain uses TRBV25-1 and TRBJ2-1; the D gene is possibly TRBD1 (6 bases). Germline V lookup: CDR1 MGHDK, CDR2 SYGVNS. The CDR3 runs 13 residues. Trimming stripped 7 bases from V and 1 base from J, with 8 bases between. CDR3 region: CASKDSSYNEQFF. The CDR3 DNA sequence: TGTGCCAGCAAGGACAGTTCCTACAATGAGCAGTTCTTC. Full variable domain (rest looked up from reference TRBV25-1 and TRBJ2-1): EADIYQTPRYLVIGTGKKITLECSQTMGHDKMYWYQQDPGMELHLIHYSYGVNSTEKGDLSSESTVSRIRTEHFPLTLESARPSHTSQYLCASKDSSYNEQFFGPGTRLTVL.

The rearrangement joins TRBV5-6 to TRBJ1-4; D gene ambiguous. CDR1 and CDR2 (germline): SGHDT, YYEEEE. Trimming shortened V by 4 bases and J by 3 bases, and 7 bases separated the two germline ends. The CDR3 is 13 residues long. The chain's CDR3 is CASSKSPNEKLFF. Written as DNA, the CDR3 is TGTGCCAGCAGCAAATCACCTAATGAAAAACTGTTTTTT.

This chain connects TRBV12-3 or TRBV12-4 to TRBJ1-1, with no clear D. V was cut by 8 bases and J by 2 bases, with 15 bases left in between. This CDR3 has 14 amino acids. CDR3 amino acids: CASYTRRQNTEAFF. The CDR3 DNA sequence: TGTGCCAGCTATACAAGACGCCAAAACACTGAAGCTTTCTTT.